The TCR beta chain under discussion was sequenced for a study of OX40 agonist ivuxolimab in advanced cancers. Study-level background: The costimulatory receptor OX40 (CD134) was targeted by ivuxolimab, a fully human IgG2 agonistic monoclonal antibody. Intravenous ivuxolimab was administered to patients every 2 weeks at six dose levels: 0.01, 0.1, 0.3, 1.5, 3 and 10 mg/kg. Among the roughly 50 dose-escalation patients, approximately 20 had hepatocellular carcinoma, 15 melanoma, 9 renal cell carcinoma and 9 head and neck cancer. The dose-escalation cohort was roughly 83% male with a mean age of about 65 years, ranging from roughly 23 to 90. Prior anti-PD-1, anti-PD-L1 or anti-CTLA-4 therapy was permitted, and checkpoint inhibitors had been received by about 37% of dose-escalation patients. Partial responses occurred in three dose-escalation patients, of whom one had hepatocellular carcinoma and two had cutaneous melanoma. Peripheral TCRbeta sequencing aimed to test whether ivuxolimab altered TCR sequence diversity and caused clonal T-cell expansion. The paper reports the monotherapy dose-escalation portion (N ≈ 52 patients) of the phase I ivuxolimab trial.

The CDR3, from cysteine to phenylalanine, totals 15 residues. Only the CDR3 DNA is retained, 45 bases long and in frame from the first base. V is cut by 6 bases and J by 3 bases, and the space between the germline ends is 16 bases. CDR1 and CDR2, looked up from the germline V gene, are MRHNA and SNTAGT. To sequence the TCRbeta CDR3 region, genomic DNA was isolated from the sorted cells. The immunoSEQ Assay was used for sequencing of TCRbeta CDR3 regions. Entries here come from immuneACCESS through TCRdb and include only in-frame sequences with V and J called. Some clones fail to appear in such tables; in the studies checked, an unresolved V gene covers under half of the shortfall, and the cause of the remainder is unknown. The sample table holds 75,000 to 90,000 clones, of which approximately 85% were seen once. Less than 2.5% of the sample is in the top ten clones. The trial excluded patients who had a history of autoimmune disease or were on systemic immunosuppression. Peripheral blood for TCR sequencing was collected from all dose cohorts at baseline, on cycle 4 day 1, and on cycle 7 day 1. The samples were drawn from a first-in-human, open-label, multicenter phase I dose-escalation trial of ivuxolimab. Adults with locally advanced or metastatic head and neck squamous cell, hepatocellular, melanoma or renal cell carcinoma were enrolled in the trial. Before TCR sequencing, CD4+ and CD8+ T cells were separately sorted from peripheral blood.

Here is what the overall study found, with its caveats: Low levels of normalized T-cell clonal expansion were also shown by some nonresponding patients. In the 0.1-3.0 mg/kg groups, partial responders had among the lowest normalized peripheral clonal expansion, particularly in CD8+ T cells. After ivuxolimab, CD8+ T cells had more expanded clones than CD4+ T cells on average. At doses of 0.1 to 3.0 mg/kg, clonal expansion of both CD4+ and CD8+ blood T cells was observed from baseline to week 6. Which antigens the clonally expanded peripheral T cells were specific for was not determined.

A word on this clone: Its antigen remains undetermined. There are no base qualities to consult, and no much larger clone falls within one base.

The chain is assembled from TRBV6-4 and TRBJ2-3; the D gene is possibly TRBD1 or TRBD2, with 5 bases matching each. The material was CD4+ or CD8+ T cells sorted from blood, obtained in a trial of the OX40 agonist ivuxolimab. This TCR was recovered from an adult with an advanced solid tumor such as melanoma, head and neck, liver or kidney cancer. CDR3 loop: CASRTGIGATDTQYF. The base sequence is TGTGCCAGCAGAACCGGGATAGGGGCGACAGATACGCAGTATTTT.